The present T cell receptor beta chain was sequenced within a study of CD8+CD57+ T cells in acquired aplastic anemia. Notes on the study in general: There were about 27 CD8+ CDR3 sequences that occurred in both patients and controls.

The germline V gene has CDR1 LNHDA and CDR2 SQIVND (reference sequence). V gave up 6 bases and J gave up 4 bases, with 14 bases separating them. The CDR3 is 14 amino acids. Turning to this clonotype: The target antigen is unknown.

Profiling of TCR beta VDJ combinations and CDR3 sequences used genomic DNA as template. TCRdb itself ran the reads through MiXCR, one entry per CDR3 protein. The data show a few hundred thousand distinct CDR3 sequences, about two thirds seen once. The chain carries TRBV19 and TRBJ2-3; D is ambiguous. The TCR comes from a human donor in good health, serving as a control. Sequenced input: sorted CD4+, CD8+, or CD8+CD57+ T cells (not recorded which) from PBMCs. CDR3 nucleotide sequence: TGTGCCAGTAGCCTCGAAGGGTTCGCAGATACGCAGTATTTT. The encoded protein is CASSLEGFADTQYF.